The next 20 T cell receptor beta chains were all read from a single sample in a study of cytomegalovirus exposure and HLA in healthy donors. With 60 Vbeta and 13 Jbeta primers, the PCR was carried out. Assay: immunoSEQ multiplex PCR; the TCRdb copy retains only in-frame clones and omits some. The repertoire holds about 92,000 clones, approximately 84% seen once, with over 5% in the top ten. Sequencing used PBMCs. The receptors were sampled from a woman between 18 and 29 years old in good health and CMV-seropositive.

The genes are TRBV5-6 and TRBJ2-1; maybe TRBD2 (6 bases). This CDR3 is 15 amino acids long. V lost 3 bases, J lost 3 bases, and 13 bases lay in between. Germline V lookup: CDR1 SGHDT, CDR2 YYEEEE. The CDR3 loop reads CASSSRLVNYNEQFF. In DNA form, the CDR3 reads TGTGCCAGCAGCTCCCGACTAGTTAACTACAATGAGCAGTTCTTC.

The chain has TRBV13 and TRBJ2-7, with TRBD1 as a possible D gene (7 bases). The length of the CDR3 is 17 residues. The germline V gene encodes CDR1 PRHDT and CDR2 FYEKMQ (reference sequence). V lost 1 base and J 0 bases, leaving 16 bases between the germline ends. For the CDR3, the DNA is TGTGCCAGCAGCTTAGTGGGGGGACAGTCAAGCTCCTACGAGCAGTACTTC. Its translation is CASSLVGGQSSSYEQYF. Combining the CDR3 with reference TRBV13 and TRBJ2-7 gives the whole variable domain AAGVIQSPRHLIKEKRETATLKCYPIPRHDTVYWYQQGPGQDPQFLISFYEKMQSDKGSIPDRFSAQQFSDYHSELNMSSLELGDSALYFCASSLVGGQSSSYEQYFGPGTRLTVT.

This clone was observed once. The gene calls are TRBV7-9 and TRBJ2-1; 9 bases are a match to TRBD2. Germline CDR1 SEHNR, CDR2 FQNEAQ (reference sequence). The CDR3 covers 13 residues. The V gene end was trimmed by 6 bases and the J gene end by 5 bases; junction bases not matched to a gene: 2. The CDR3 reads CASRIAGDNEQFF. In DNA, the CDR3 is TGTGCCAGCAGAATAGCGGGGGACAATGAGCAGTTCTTC.

This chain uses TRBV5-1 with TRBJ1-1; D gene uncertain. CDR3 length equals 12 residues. Looked up from germline, CDR1 is SGHRS and CDR2 is YFSETQ. The V end was cut by 4 bases, the J end by 6 bases, with 10 bases between. CDR3 sequence reads: CASSANGAEAFF. CDR3 coding DNA: TGCGCCAGCAGCGCAAACGGGGCTGAAGCTTTCTTT. Drawing the rest from reference TRBV5-1 and TRBJ1-1, the complete variable domain is KAGVTQTPRYLIKTRGQQVTLSCSPISGHRSVSWYQQTPGQGLQFLFEYFSETQRNKGNFPGRFSGRQFSNSRSEMNVSTLELGDSALYLCASSANGAEAFFGQGTRLTVV.

The chain couples TRBV2 to TRBJ1-5; weak D call: TRBD1 (5 bases). The CDR3 is 17 residues long. The V end lost 3 bases, the J end lost 1 base, and 16 bases lay between the germline ends. Per germline, CDR1 SNHLY and CDR2 FYNNEI. The CDR3, as DNA: TGTGCCAGCAGTGAGTTACAGCCCAGGACAAGCAATCAGCCCCAGCATTTT. This sequence encodes CASSELQPRTSNQPQHF.

V and J are TRBV4-1 and TRBJ1-5; no clear D. The CDR3 loop spans 15 amino acids. Germline CDR1 is MGHRA and CDR2 is YSYEKL. V lost 0 bases, J lost 6 bases, and 12 bases lay in between. The CDR3 DNA reads as TGCGCCAGCAGCCAAGACGGGTCCGGAGGTCAGCCCCAGCATTTT. Residues: CASSQDGSGGQPQHF.

The chain is built from TRBV12-5 and TRBJ2-5; 7 nucleotides line up with TRBD1. CDR1 and CDR2 (germline): LGHNT, FRNRAP. J lost 2 bases, V lost 7 bases, and 4 bases had no gene match. The CDR3 is made up of 13 amino acids. CDR3 sequence reads: CASAPTGQETQYF. CDR3 coding DNA: TGTGCTAGTGCCCCGACAGGGCAAGAGACCCAGTACTTC.

The gene calls are TRBV5-6 and TRBJ2-7; the D gene is possibly TRBD1 (5 bases). Trimming removed 1 base at V and 6 bases at J, with 11 bases between. The germline V gene encodes CDR1 SGHDT and CDR2 YYEEEE. There are 13 residues in the CDR3. The CDR3 region has the DNA TGTGCCAGCAGCTTGTGGATCAGGGTCGAGCAGTACTTC. Its protein product is CASSLWIRVEQYF. Full variable domain (missing parts from reference TRBV5-6 and TRBJ2-7): DAGVTQSPTHLIKTRGQQVTLRCSPKSGHDTVSWYQQALGQGPQFIFQYYEEEERQRGNFPDRFSGHQFPNYSSELNVNALLLGDSALYLCASSLWIRVEQYFGPGTRLTVT.

V gene TRBV30 combines with J gene TRBJ1-1, with 9 bases aligning to TRBD1. With 3 bases clipped from V and 3 bases from J, the junction kept 8 bases outside the gene matches. This CDR3 has 15 residues. Per the germline V gene, CDR1 is GTSNPN and CDR2 is SVGIG (reference sequence). The CDR3 DNA reads TGTGCCTGGAGAGGGAACAGGGGGCCGCACACTGAAGCTTTCTTT. Translated: CAWRGNRGPHTEAFF.

The V call is TRBV6-1, the J call TRBJ1-2, with D unresolved. Trimming shortened V by 7 bases and J by 5 bases, and 20 bases separated the two germline ends. Per the germline V gene, CDR1 is MNHNS and CDR2 is SASEGT. This CDR3 is 15 amino acids long. In nucleotides, the CDR3 is TGTGCCAGCACTGAGGGTACGGGCGGCGGGTATGGCTACACCTTC. This gives the protein CASTEGTGGGYGYTF.

This chain joins TRBV19 and TRBJ2-5; D remains unclear. Looked up from germline, CDR1 is LNHDA and CDR2 is SQIVND (reference sequence). CDR3 size: 13 residues. V was cut by 3 bases and J by 1 base, with 6 bases left in between. CDR3: CASSMRAQETQYF. The DNA of the CDR3 is TGTGCCAGTAGTATGCGTGCCCAAGAGACCCAGTACTTC.

The genes are TRBV6-5 and TRBJ1-2; perhaps TRBD1 as D (5 bases). This CDR3 is built from 14 residues. Germline values: CDR1 MNHEY, CDR2 SVGAGI. V lost 8 bases and J 4 bases, leaving 17 bases between the germline ends. The CDR3 sequence is CASQSSGNIYGYTF. CDR3 DNA sequence: TGTGCCAGCCAGAGTTCAGGGAACATCTATGGCTACACCTTC.

This rearrangement joins TRBV15 to TRBJ1-5; weak D call: TRBD1 (5 bases). Per the germline V gene, CDR1 is LNHNV and CDR2 is YYDKDF (reference sequence). V lost 5 bases to trimming and J lost 6 bases, with 8 bases between them. The CDR3 consists of 12 residues. CDR3 loop: CATSGRGQPQHF. The CDR3 nucleotides read TGTGCCACCAGCGGGAGGGGTCAGCCCCAGCATTTT.

The J gene is TRBJ2-1, the V gene TRBV5-1; 9 nucleotides align to TRBD2. The CDR3 spans 14 residues. Germline assignment: CDR1 SGHRS and CDR2 YFSETQ. The V gene end was trimmed by 1 base and the J gene end by 8 bases; junction bases not matched to a gene: 4. The CDR3 spells CASSLSGGWYEQFF. The CDR3, as DNA: TGCGCCAGCAGCTTGAGCGGGGGGTGGTATGAGCAGTTCTTC.

This clone turned up a few times. The chain employs TRBV6-4 and TRBJ2-1, with a possible D match to TRBD2 (6 bases). The germline V and J ends were trimmed by 6 bases and 3 bases, with 15 bases remaining between them. The germline gives CDR1 MRHNA, CDR2 SNTAGT. The CDR3 runs 15 residues. The CDR3 DNA follows: TGTGCCAGCAGCGGTAGCGGAGGAAGCTACAATGAGCAGTTCTTC. Amino acid sequence: CASSGSGGSYNEQFF.

The CDR3 is CAWKQVQETQYF. In DNA form, the CDR3 reads TGTGCCTGGAAACAGGTCCAAGAGACCCAGTACTTC. The chain employs TRBV30 and TRBJ2-5, with D possibly matching TRBD1 (5 bases). Trimming took off 4 bases at V and 1 base at J, with 7 bases between the two ends. Germline CDR1 GTSNPN, CDR2 SVGIG (reference sequence). The CDR3 extends over 12 amino acids. Drawing the rest from reference TRBV30 and TRBJ2-5, the complete variable domain is SQTIHQWPATLVQPVGSPLSLECTVEGTSNPNLYWYRQAAGRGLQLLFYSVGIGQISSEVPQNLSASRPQDRQFILSSKKLLLSDSGFYLCAWKQVQETQYFGPGTRLLVL.

The CDR3 nucleotides read TGTGCCAGCAGCTTCGCGGGGGCGAACATTCAGTACTTC. Its translation is CASSFAGANIQYF. The chain couples TRBV11-2 to TRBJ2-4; D is perhaps TRBD2 (7 bases). Germline-derived CDR1 and CDR2 are SGHAT and FQNNGV. This CDR3 is 13 amino acids long. Trimming cost V 3 bases and J 7 bases, with 10 bases left between them.

This chain links TRBV5-1 with TRBJ1-2; 7 positions match TRBD1. Per germline, CDR1 SGHRS and CDR2 YFSETQ. CDR3 length: 13 amino acids. Losses at the gene ends were 2 bases for V and 6 bases for J; bases not matched to a gene: 4. The CDR3 sequence: CASSFGTGDGYTF. CDR3 DNA sequence: TGCGCCAGCAGCTTCGGTACAGGGGATGGCTACACCTTC. The full variable domain, its missing parts supplied by reference TRBV5-1 and TRBJ1-2, is KAGVTQTPRYLIKTRGQQVTLSCSPISGHRSVSWYQQTPGQGLQFLFEYFSETQRNKGNFPGRFSGRQFSNSRSEMNVSTLELGDSALYLCASSFGTGDGYTFGSGTRLTVV.

V and J are TRBV29-1 and TRBJ2-3; D remains unclear. The germline V and J ends were trimmed by 2 bases and 1 base, with 10 bases remaining between them. CDR1 and CDR2 (germline): SQVTM, ANQGSEA. The CDR3 sequence is 14 residues long. Written as DNA, the CDR3 is TGCAGCGTTGAATTGTCGGTGGGCACAGATACGCAGTATTTT. It translates to CSVELSVGTDTQYF.

This chain connects TRBV19 to TRBJ1-3; D gene unclear. The CDR3 spans 15 residues. CDR1 and CDR2 (germline): LNHDA, SQIVND (reference sequence). Trimming removed 4 bases at V and 2 bases at J, with 12 bases between. CDR3 sequence: CASSTAGRAGNTIYF. DNA for the CDR3: TGTGCCAGTAGTACCGCTGGGAGGGCTGGAAACACCATATATTTT.